This TCR beta chain is drawn from a study of blood T cell repertoires in COVID-19. Across the study: Samples came from the United States, Italy and Spain, spanning acute and convalescent COVID-19.

Here immunoSEQ multiplex PCR was the method, and the copy in TCRdb shows in-frame clones only, minus some. The sample lists around 140,000 clones; more than 75% were seen once. J gave up 10 bases and V 6 bases, and 8 bases lay outside the gene matches. The CDR3 extends over 14 amino acids. The germline V gene has CDR1 SGHTA and CDR2 FQGTGA. The V gene is TRBV7-3, the J gene TRBJ1-6; 8 nucleotides match TRBD1. The source of this sequence is a woman aged 50 to 65 who had recovered from COVID-19. The material sequenced was PBMCs or T cells enriched from blood (not recorded which). CDR3 sequence (DNA): TGTGCCAGCAGTAGGACAGGGAAGCTCTCACCCCTCCACTTT. Protein sequence: CASSRTGKLSPLHF. Variable domain in full (rest from reference TRBV7-3 and TRBJ1-6): GAGVSQTPSNKVTEKGKYVELRCDPISGHTALYWYRQSLGQGPEFLIYFQGTGAADDSGLPNDRFFAVRPEGSVSTLKIQRTERGDSAVYLCASSRTGKLSPLHFGNGTRLTVT.